Listed below are T cell receptor beta chains from one sample, sequenced in a study of shared clonotypes between healthy human individuals. Clones were read by immunoSEQ multiplex PCR, and TCRdb kept only the in-frame ones, dropping some. The repertoire holds around 2.3 million clones, with more than 90% as singletons. Sequencing was done on a sample of naive CD4+ T cells sorted from blood. Every receptor here comes from a young man in good health. Both conserved end residues are part of each CDR3. D genes are given only for firm matches. A row's size may be missing; if present it is once, few, many or a size class.

NA	TRBV4-1	TRBJ2-3	NA	CASSQAIGGRGRTDTQYF	TGCGCCAGCAGCCAAGCGATTGGGGGCCGGGGGAGGACAGATACGCAGTATTTT
once	TRBV6-5	TRBJ2-1	TRBD2	CASSRGTSGNHEQFF	TGTGCCAGCAGTCGAGGGACTAGCGGGAACCATGAGCAGTTCTTC
NA	TRBV10-1	TRBJ1-4	NA	CASSGRGPAFLNEKLFF	TGCGCCAGCAGTGGCAGGGGCCCTGCGTTTTTGAATGAAAAACTGTTTTTT
NA	TRBV7-9	TRBJ1-1	TRBD1	CASSWGQGSTEAFF	TGTGCCAGCAGCTGGGGACAGGGGAGCACTGAAGCTTTCTTT
NA	TRBV29-1	TRBJ1-2	NA	CSVEDNLQYGYTF	TGCAGCGTGGAGGATAACCTACAGTATGGCTACACCTTC
NA	TRBV28	TRBJ1-4	TRBD1	CASSRIGTGNEKLFF	TGTGCCAGCAGCAGAATCGGGACAGGGAATGAAAAACTGTTTTTT
NA	TRBV30	TRBJ2-1	NA	CALGGASSYNEQFF	TGTGCCCTCGGCGGGGCAAGCTCCTACAATGAGCAGTTCTTC
NA	TRBV30	TRBJ2-3	NA	CAWSTGTSSTDTQYF	TGTGCCTGGAGTACCGGGACATCTAGCACAGATACGCAGTATTTT
once	TRBV25-1	TRBJ1-5	NA	CASSEWGARQPQHF	TGTGCCAGCAGTGAATGGGGGGCGAGGCAGCCCCAGCATTTT
NA	TRBV29-1	TRBJ2-7	NA	CSVIGLGRGNGNF	TGCAGCGTTATAGGCTTAGGGCGAGGGAATGGGAACTTC
NA	TRBV2	TRBJ2-2	NA	CASSETGASTGELFF	TGTGCCAGCAGTGAAACCGGGGCGTCTACCGGGGAGCTGTTTTTT
NA	TRBV5-1	TRBJ1-6	NA	CASSLLGGTNSPLHF	TGCGCCAGCAGCTTGCTCGGGGGGACAAATTCACCCCTCCACTTT
NA	TRBV5-4	TRBJ2-1	TRBD1	CASSFRGNEQFF	TGTGCCAGCAGCTTCAGGGGGAATGAGCAGTTCTTC
NA	TRBV5-6	TRBJ1-2	TRBD1	CASSTITGGAEYGYTF	TGTGCCAGCAGCACAATAACAGGGGGCGCCGAGTATGGCTACACCTTC
NA	TRBV4-3	TRBJ2-5	NA	CASSQELRETQYF	TGCGCCAGCAGCCAAGAACTCAGGGAGACCCAGTACTTC
NA	TRBV7-9	TRBJ1-2	NA	CASSLGQGAGYTF	TGTGCCAGCAGCTTAGGGCAGGGTGCTGGCTACACCTTC
NA	TRBV29-1	TRBJ2-5	NA	CSVRGVEETQYF	TGCAGCGTGCGGGGCGTCGAAGAGACCCAGTACTTC
NA	TRBV21-1	TRBJ1-2	NA	CASSKALTGVGANYGYTF	TGTGCCAGCAGCAAAGCCCTGACAGGGGTGGGTGCTAACTATGGCTACACCTTC
NA	TRBV10-1	TRBJ2-3	NA	CASSESPGSDTQYF	TGCGCCAGCAGTGAGTCCCCGGGGTCAGATACGCAGTATTTT
few	TRBV30	TRBJ1-2	NA	CAWTLGGARGYTF	TGTGCCTGGACCCTCGGGGGGGCTCGGGGCTACACCTTC
NA	TRBV5-1	TRBJ2-1	NA	CASSLGPPAGSYNEQFF	TGCGCCAGCAGCTTGGGACCACCCGCTGGATCCTACAATGAGCAGTTCTTC
NA	TRBV6-6	TRBJ1-5	NA	CASNPDGPTQPQHF	TGTGCCAGCAACCCGGACGGCCCCACTCAGCCCCAGCATTTT
once	TRBV6-5	TRBJ2-3	TRBD1	CACRDSSTDTQYF	TGTGCCTGTCGGGACAGTTCCACAGATACGCAGTATTTT
NA	TRBV2	TRBJ1-4	TRBD1	CASSGGGQGALGEKLFF	TGTGCCAGCAGTGGAGGGGGACAGGGGGCGCTCGGTGAAAAACTGTTTTTT
few	TRBV5-1	TRBJ1-2	NA	CASSLGVLDGYTF	TGCGCCAGCAGCTTGGGGGTTTTGGATGGCTACACCTTC
NA	TRBV2	TRBJ2-5	NA	CASTRDGLLQETQYF	TGTGCCAGCACTAGAGACGGCTTACTCCAAGAGACCCAGTACTTC
NA	TRBV7-8	TRBJ2-4	NA	CASSNHNIQYF	TGTGCCAGCAGCAATCATAACATTCAGTACTTC
NA	TRBV9	TRBJ1-1	NA	CASSVGPQGGGRTEAFF	TGTGCCAGCAGCGTAGGCCCACAGGGAGGTGGGCGGACTGAAGCTTTCTTT
NA	TRBV6-5	TRBJ2-7	TRBD2	CASSPRGGTYEQYF	TGTGCCAGCAGTCCCCGGGGGGGCACGTACGAGCAGTACTTC
NA	TRBV4-1	TRBJ1-6	NA	CASSPLSYNSPLHF	TGCGCCAGCAGCCCCCTCTCCTATAATTCACCCCTCCACTTT
once	TRBV6-5	TRBJ2-5	TRBD2	CASSRPGLAEETQYF	TGTGCCAGCAGTCGCCCGGGACTAGCGGAAGAGACCCAGTACTTC
NA	TRBV19	TRBJ1-2	NA	CASSPPGHYGYTF	TGTGCCAGTAGTCCCCCAGGCCACTATGGCTACACCTTC
once	TRBV7-6	TRBJ2-5	NA	CASSLIGVQETQYF	TGTGCCAGCAGCTTAATAGGTGTCCAAGAGACCCAGTACTTC
NA	TRBV5-8	TRBJ2-7	TRBD1	CASSRGTAEYEQYF	TGTGCCAGCAGCAGAGGGACAGCGGAGTACGAGCAGTACTTC
NA	TRBV7-8	TRBJ1-4	NA	CASRSSGPTNEKLFF	TGTGCCAGCAGGTCATCAGGGCCAACTAATGAAAAACTGTTTTTT
NA	TRBV2	TRBJ2-7	NA	CASKEDVHEQYF	TGTGCCAGCAAAGAGGACGTCCACGAGCAGTACTTC
NA	TRBV29-1	TRBJ1-4	NA	CSVGQDEKLFF	TGCAGCGTTGGACAGGATGAAAAACTGTTTTTT
NA	TRBV27	TRBJ2-7	TRBD2	CASTLREGEQYF	TGTGCCAGCACCCTTAGGGAGGGCGAGCAGTACTTC
NA	TRBV7-2	TRBJ1-1	NA	CASRQQVTEAFF	TGTGCCAGCAGACAACAGGTGACTGAAGCTTTCTTT
NA	TRBV4-1	TRBJ2-7	NA	CASSQDRYGVYEQYF	TGCGCCAGCAGCCAAGATCGGTATGGCGTCTACGAGCAGTACTTC
NA	TRBV5-1	TRBJ2-3	TRBD1	CASTLTGGQDTQYF	TGCGCCAGCACCCTAACAGGGGGCCAAGATACGCAGTATTTT
NA	TRBV30	TRBJ2-1	TRBD1	CAWRQGVGTYNEQFF	TGTGCCTGGAGGCAGGGGGTGGGGACCTACAATGAGCAGTTCTTC
NA	TRBV5-4	TRBJ2-7	NA	CASSSGQGTYEQYF	TGTGCCAGCAGCTCTGGGCAGGGAACCTACGAGCAGTACTTC
once	TRBV7-9	TRBJ1-6	TRBD1	CASSFAGQGAFNSPLHF	TGTGCCAGCAGCTTCGCGGGACAGGGGGCTTTTAATTCACCCCTCCACTTT
NA	TRBV5-1	TRBJ2-3	NA	CASSPAGHNTDTQYF	TGCGCCAGCAGCCCGGCGGGACATAACACGGATACGCAGTATTTT
NA	TRBV7-3	TRBJ2-2	NA	CASSLSAGANTGELFF	TGTGCCAGCAGCTTAAGCGCAGGGGCGAACACCGGGGAGCTGTTTTTT
NA	TRBV11-2	TRBJ2-7	NA	CASSSIRDDTYEQYF	TGTGCCAGCAGCTCAATACGGGACGATACCTACGAGCAGTACTTC
NA	TRBV5-1	TRBJ1-1	NA	CASSLVSSFYEAFF	TGCGCCAGCAGCTTGGTTTCATCTTTTTATGAAGCTTTCTTT
NA	TRBV6-6	TRBJ1-2	NA	CASSYSPFNGYTF	TGTGCCAGCAGTTACTCCCCATTTAATGGCTACACCTTC